Each of the 9 T cell receptor beta chains below was sequenced from the same sample in a study of control samples from healthy donors and cancer patients. Some clones are missing from TCRdb's copy, which holds only in-frame ones; the method was immunoSEQ multiplex PCR. Seen here are 84,000 or so clones, roughly 82% observed once, and the top ten hold 11%. Sequenced sample: PBMCs. Receptors originate from a man aged 55 to 70 with head and neck cancer.

The gene calls are TRBV6-4 and TRBJ2-3, with 8 bases matching TRBD1. CDR1 and CDR2 from the germline V gene are MRHNA and SNTAGT. This CDR3 has 16 residues. Trimming cost V 2 bases and J 2 bases; bases outside gene matches: 6. CDR3: CASSDEAGGPTDTQYF. In nucleotides, the CDR3 is TGTGCCAGCAGTGACGAGGCAGGGGGCCCCACAGATACGCAGTATTTT.

The chain couples TRBV24-1 to TRBJ2-6; weak D call: TRBD2 (6 bases). Germline CDR1 reads KGHDR; CDR2 reads SFDVKD. The CDR3 totals 15 residues. Deletions cut 2 bases from V and 4 bases from J, with 8 bases between. The CDR3 nucleotides are TGTGCCACCAGTGATTCGGGGGTGGGGGCCAACGTCCTGACTTTC. Translating it yields CATSDSGVGANVLTF.

The V call is TRBV4-1, the J call TRBJ1-1; 9 positions match TRBD1. Germline V gene data show CDR1 as MGHRA and CDR2 as YSYEKL. The CDR3 covers 21 residues. Trimming took 3 bases from V and 1 from J; bases not matched to a gene: 21. The chain's CDR3 is CASSHERGTGRPFFGNTEAFF. The DNA of the CDR3 is TGCGCCAGCAGCCATGAACGTGGGACAGGGAGGCCTTTCTTCGGGAACACTGAAGCTTTCTTT.

This rearrangement joins TRBV5-1 to TRBJ2-7; 8 nucleotides line up with TRBD1. The CDR3 spans 15 residues. J gave up 0 bases and V 0 bases, and 2 bases lay outside the gene matches. Germline lookup yields CDR1 SGHRS and CDR2 YFSETQ. This CDR3 reads CASSLGTGTSYEQYF. The CDR3 nucleotides read TGCGCCAGCAGCTTGGGGACAGGGACCTCCTACGAGCAGTACTTC.

The V gene is TRBV11-3, the J gene TRBJ2-1; 10 bases are a match to TRBD2. This CDR3 comprises 15 residues. CDR1 is SGHNT and CDR2 is YENEEA in the germline V gene. Trimming at V came to 4 bases and at J to 6 bases, leaving 6 bases not matched to a gene. The DNA for the CDR3 is TGTGCCAGCAGCTCTAGCGGGAGTATAATCAATGAGCAGTTCTTC. It is translated as CASSSSGSIINEQFF.

J is TRBJ2-5 and V is TRBV19; 7 bases align to TRBD2. CDR1 and CDR2 from the germline V gene are LNHDA and SQIVND (reference sequence). V lost 10 bases to trimming and J lost 1 base; unmatched junction nucleotides: 3. CDR3 length: 12 amino acids. DNA of the CDR3: TGTGCCACCGGGGGGATCCAAGAGACCCAGTACTTC. Its protein is CATGGIQETQYF. Full variable domain (rest looked up from reference TRBV19 and TRBJ2-5): DGGITQSPKYLFRKEGQNVTLSCEQNLNHDAMYWYRQDPGQGLRLIYYSQIVNDFQKGDIAEGYSVSREKKESFPLTVTSAQKNPTAFYLCATGGIQETQYFGPGTRLLVL.

The chain uses TRBV28 and TRBJ2-7; TRBD2 matches at 9 bases. From germline, CDR1 is MDHEN and CDR2 SYDVKM. With 3 bases clipped from V and 7 bases from J, the junction kept 4 bases outside the gene matches. CDR3 length: 13 residues. The CDR3: CASSFLAGREQYF. Here the CDR3 DNA reads TGTGCCAGCAGTTTCCTAGCGGGACGGGAGCAGTACTTC.

This chain joins TRBV9 and TRBJ2-3; the match to TRBD1 covers 10 bases. Trimming cost V 1 base and J 5 bases; bases outside gene matches: 1. Germline loops: CDR1 SGDLS, CDR2 YYNGEE. This CDR3 region has 14 residues. CDR3 loop: CASSVRDRGDTQYF. The CDR3 DNA reads as TGTGCCAGCAGCGTAAGGGACAGGGGAGATACGCAGTATTTT.

This clone was seen a single time. The V gene is TRBV13, the J gene TRBJ2-7; D is undetermined. The CDR3 is 15 amino acids. Germline CDR1 reads PRHDT; CDR2 reads FYEKMQ (reference sequence). V dropped 4 bases and J dropped 0 bases, with 13 bases sitting between them. DNA for the CDR3: TGTGCCAGCAGCTCCCTTATGGGCAACTCCTACGAGCAGTACTTC. It yields the protein CASSSLMGNSYEQYF.